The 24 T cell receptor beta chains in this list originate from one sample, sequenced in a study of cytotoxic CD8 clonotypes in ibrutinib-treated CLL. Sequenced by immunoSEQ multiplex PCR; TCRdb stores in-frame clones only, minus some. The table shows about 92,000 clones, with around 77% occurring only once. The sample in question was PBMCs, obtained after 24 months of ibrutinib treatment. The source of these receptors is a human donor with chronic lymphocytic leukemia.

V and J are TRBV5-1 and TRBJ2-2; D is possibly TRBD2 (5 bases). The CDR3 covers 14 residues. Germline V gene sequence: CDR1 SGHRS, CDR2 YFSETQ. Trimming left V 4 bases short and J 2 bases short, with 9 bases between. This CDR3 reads CASSGLLNTGELFF. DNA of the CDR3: TGCGCCAGCAGCGGACTGCTTAACACCGGGGAGCTGTTTTTT.

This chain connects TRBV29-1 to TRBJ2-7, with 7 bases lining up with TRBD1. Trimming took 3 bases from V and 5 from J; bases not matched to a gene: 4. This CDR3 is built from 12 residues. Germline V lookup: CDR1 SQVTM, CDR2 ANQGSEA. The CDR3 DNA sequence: TGCAGCGTTGAGACAGGGACCCACGAGCAGTACTTC. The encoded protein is CSVETGTHEQYF.

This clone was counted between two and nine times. The CDR3 DNA reads as TGTGCCAGCAGCCAAGTAGCGGGACCCCCGTACTTC. Translating it yields CASSQVAGPPYF. The chain is built from TRBV7-2 and TRBJ2-7; the match to TRBD2 covers 8 bases. Germline lookup yields CDR1 SGHTA and CDR2 FQGNSA. The CDR3 loop spans 12 amino acids. V lost 5 bases to trimming and J lost 12 bases; unmatched junction nucleotides: 9.

CDR3 protein: CASSLAGRGNTEAFF. In nucleotides, the CDR3 is TGCGCCAGCAGCTTGGCCGGGAGGGGTAACACTGAAGCTTTCTTT. The chain uses TRBV5-1 and TRBJ1-1, with D perhaps matching TRBD1 (5 bases). Germline V gene sequence: CDR1 SGHRS, CDR2 YFSETQ. This CDR3 is 15 amino acids long. Trimming cost V 0 bases and J 2 bases, with 11 bases left between them.

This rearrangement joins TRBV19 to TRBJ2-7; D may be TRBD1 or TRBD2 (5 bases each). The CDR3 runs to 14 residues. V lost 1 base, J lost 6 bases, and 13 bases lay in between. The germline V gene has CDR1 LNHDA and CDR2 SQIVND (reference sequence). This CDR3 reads CASSIGGTTAEQYF. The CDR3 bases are TGTGCCAGTAGTATAGGAGGGACGACGGCCGAGCAGTACTTC.

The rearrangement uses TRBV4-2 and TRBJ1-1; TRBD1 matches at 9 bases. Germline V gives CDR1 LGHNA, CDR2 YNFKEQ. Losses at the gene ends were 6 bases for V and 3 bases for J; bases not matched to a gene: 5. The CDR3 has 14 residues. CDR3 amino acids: CASREGQGHTEAFF. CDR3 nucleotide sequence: TGTGCCAGCAGGGAAGGACAGGGGCACACTGAAGCTTTCTTT.

Written as DNA, the CDR3 is TGTGCCAGCAGTTATGGGGATTGGCAGTTCTTC. It specifies CASSYGDWQFF. This rearrangement joins TRBV6-5 to TRBJ2-1; D gene unclear. The germline V gene encodes CDR1 MNHEY and CDR2 SVGAGI. This CDR3 region has 11 residues. The V end was cut by 3 bases, the J end by 12 bases, with 9 bases between.

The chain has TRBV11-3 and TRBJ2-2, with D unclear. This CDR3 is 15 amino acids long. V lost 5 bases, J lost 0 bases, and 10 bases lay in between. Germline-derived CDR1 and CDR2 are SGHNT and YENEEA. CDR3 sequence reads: CASSQSFANTGELFF. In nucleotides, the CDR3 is TGTGCCAGCAGCCAGTCATTCGCGAACACCGGGGAGCTGTTTTTT.

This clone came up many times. The CDR3 DNA reads TGCGCCAGCAGCCAAGGGTTTATCGCGGGAGGGCCCGGGGACAATGAGCAGTTCTTC. The encoded protein is CASSQGFIAGGPGDNEQFF. V and J are TRBV4-1 and TRBJ2-1; 9 bases align to TRBD2. Germline CDR1 reads MGHRA; CDR2 reads YSYEKL. This CDR3 contains 19 residues. V lost 1 base and J lost 5; bases outside the gene matches: 15.

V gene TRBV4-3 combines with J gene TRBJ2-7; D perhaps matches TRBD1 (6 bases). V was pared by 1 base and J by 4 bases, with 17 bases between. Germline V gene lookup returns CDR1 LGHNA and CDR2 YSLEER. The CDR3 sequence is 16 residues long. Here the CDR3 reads CASSQGYRQVRYEQYF. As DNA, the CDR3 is TGCGCCAGCAGCCAAGGCTACAGACAGGTGAGGTACGAGCAGTACTTC.

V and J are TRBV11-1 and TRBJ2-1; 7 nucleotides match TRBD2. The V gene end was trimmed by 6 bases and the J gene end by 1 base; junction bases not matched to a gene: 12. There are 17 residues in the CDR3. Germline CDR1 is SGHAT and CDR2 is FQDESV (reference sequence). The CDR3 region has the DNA TGTGCCAGCAGTCCGCGCGGGAGTGGGGAATCCTACAATGAGCAGTTCTTC. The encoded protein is CASSPRGSGESYNEQFF.

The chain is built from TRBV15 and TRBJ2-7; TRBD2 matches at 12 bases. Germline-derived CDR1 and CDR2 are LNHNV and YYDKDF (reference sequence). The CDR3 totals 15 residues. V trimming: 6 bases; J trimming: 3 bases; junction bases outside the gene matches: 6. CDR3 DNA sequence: TGTGCCACCAGTACTGGACTAGCGGGAAGCTACGAGCAGTACTTC. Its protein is CATSTGLAGSYEQYF.

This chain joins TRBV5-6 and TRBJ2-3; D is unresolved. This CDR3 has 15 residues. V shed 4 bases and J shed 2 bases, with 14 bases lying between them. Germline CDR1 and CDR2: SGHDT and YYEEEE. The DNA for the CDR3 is TGTGCCAGCAGCACGAGTAGGAGCTACACAGATACGCAGTATTTT. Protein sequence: CASSTSRSYTDTQYF.

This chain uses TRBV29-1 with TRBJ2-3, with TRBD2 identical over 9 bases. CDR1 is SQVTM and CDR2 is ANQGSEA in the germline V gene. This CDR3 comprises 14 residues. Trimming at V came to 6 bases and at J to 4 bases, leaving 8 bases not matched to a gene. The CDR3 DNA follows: TGCAGCGTCGTCGGGACTAGCATTGCAGATACGCAGTATTTT. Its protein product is CSVVGTSIADTQYF.

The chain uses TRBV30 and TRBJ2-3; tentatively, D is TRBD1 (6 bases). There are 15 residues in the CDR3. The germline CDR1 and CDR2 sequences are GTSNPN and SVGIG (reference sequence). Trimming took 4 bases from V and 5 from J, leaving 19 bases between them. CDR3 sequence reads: CAWIPVRGFLDTQYF. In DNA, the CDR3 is TGTGCCTGGATCCCCGTGAGGGGGTTTTTAGATACGCAGTATTTT.

As DNA, the CDR3 is TGTGCCAGTAGTAGCCGGGACCGTTACTCTGGAAACACCATATATTTT. This sequence encodes CASSSRDRYSGNTIYF. The V gene is TRBV19, the J gene TRBJ1-3, with a possible D match to TRBD1 (5 bases). The V and J ends lost 4 bases and 0 bases respectively, with 13 bases between them. CDR1 is LNHDA, CDR2 SQIVND, per germline (reference sequence). This CDR3 has 16 amino acids. Combining the CDR3 with reference TRBV19 and TRBJ1-3 gives the whole variable domain DGGITQSPKYLFRKEGQNVTLSCEQNLNHDAMYWYRQDPGQGLRLIYYSQIVNDFQKGDIAEGYSVSREKKESFPLTVTSAQKNPTAFYLCASSSRDRYSGNTIYFGEGSWLTVV.

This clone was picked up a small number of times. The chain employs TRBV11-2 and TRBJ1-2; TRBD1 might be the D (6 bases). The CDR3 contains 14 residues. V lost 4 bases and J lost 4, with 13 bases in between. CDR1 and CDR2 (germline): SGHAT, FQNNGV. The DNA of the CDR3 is TGTGCCAGCAGCTCAACAGGGAGATCCTATGGCTACACCTTC. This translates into CASSSTGRSYGYTF.

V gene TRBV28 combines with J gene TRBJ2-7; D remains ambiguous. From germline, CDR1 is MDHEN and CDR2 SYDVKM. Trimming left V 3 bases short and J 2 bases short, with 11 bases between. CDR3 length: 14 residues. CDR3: CASSFADTPYEQYF. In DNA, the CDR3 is TGTGCCAGCAGTTTTGCTGACACACCCTACGAGCAGTACTTC.

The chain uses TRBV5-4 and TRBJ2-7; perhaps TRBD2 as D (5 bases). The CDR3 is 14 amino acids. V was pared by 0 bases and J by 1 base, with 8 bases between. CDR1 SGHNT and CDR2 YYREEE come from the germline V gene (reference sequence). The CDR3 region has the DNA TGTGCCAGCAGCTTGGAGCGGTCTTCCTACGAGCAGTACTTC. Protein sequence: CASSLERSSYEQYF.

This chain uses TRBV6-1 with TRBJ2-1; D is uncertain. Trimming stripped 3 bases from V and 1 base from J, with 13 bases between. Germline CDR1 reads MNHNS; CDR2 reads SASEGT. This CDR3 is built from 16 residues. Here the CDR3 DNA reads TGTGCCAGCAGTGAGGATAAGGCGTATTCCTACAATGAGCAGTTCTTC. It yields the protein CASSEDKAYSYNEQFF.

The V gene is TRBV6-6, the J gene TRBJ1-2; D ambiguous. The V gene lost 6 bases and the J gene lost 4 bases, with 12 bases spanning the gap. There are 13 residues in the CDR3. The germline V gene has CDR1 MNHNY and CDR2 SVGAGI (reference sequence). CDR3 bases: TGTGCCAGCAGCTCCTCCGGGATCTATGGCTACACCTTC. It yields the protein CASSSSGIYGYTF.

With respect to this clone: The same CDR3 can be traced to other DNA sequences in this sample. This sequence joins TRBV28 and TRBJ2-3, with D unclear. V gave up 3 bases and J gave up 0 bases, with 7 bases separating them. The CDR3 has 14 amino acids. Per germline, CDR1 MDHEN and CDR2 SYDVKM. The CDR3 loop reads CASSFRSSTDTQYF. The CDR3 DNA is TGTGCCAGCAGTTTCCGATCGAGCACAGATACGCAGTATTTT.

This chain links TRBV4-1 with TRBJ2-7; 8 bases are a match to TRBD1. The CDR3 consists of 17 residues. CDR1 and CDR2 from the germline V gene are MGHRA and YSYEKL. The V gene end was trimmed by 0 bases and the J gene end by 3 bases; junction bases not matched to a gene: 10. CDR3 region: CASSQETSGQGVYEQYF. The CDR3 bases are TGCGCCAGCAGCCAAGAGACCTCCGGACAGGGAGTCTACGAGCAGTACTTC.

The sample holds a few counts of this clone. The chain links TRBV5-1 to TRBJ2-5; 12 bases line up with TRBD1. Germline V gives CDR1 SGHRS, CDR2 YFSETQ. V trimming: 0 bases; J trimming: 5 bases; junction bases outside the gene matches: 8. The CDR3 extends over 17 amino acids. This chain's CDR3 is CASSLGGTGGPPETQYF. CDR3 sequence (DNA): TGCGCCAGCAGCTTGGGAGGGACAGGGGGCCCCCCGGAGACCCAGTACTTC. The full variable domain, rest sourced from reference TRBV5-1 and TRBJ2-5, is KAGVTQTPRYLIKTRGQQVTLSCSPISGHRSVSWYQQTPGQGLQFLFEYFSETQRNKGNFPGRFSGRQFSNSRSEMNVSTLELGDSALYLCASSLGGTGGPPETQYFGPGTRLLVL.